The 30 T cell receptor beta chains presented below share a single source sample, sequenced in a study of beta chain features in type 1 diabetes. Whole-study results and caveats: Among all four CD4+ subsets, Type 1 diabetes patients had TCRB CDR3s that were moderately but significantly shorter.

For these receptors, no antigen is known. Reverse transcribing all isolated RNA meant expressed TCRB transcripts were sequenced. Only in-frame clones appear in the TCRdb table, and some are missing; sequencing was by immunoSEQ multiplex PCR. This table has about 160,000 clones, 6.5% to 8.5% appearing once. Sequenced material: central memory CD4+ T cells from blood. These receptors came from a woman younger than 30 with type 1 diabetes.

This clone turned up a few times. The V gene is TRBV4-3, the J gene TRBJ2-5, with TRBD2 identical over 12 bases. The germline gives CDR1 LGHNA, CDR2 YSLEER. The V gene end was trimmed by 4 bases and the J gene end by 5 bases; junction bases not matched to a gene: 5. The CDR3 is 15 amino acids. CDR3 nucleotide sequence: TGCGCCAGCAGCCGACTACTAGCGGGAGGCGAGACCCAGTACTTC. Amino acid sequence: CASSRLLAGGETQYF.

The CDR3 here is CASWKTQGQPYGYTF. The CDR3 DNA reads as TGTGCCAGTTGGAAAACCCAGGGACAGCCCTATGGCTACACCTTC. This chain joins TRBV19 and TRBJ1-2; the match to TRBD1 covers 7 bases. Germline CDR1 reads LNHDA; CDR2 reads SQIVND (reference sequence). The ends lost 8 bases at V and 4 bases at J; junction bases unmatched: 13. The CDR3 runs to 15 residues.

The table lists this clone with a few counts. The chain is built from TRBV6-1 and TRBJ2-7, with a weak D call TRBD2 (6 bases). The CDR3 totals 16 residues. The ends were cut back, 4 bases at V and 3 bases at J, with 19 bases in the middle. Germline CDR1 MNHNS, CDR2 SASEGT. The DNA for the CDR3 is TGTGCCAGCAGTGGAACCCTGGGAGGACGAAACTACGAGCAGTACTTC. Its translation: CASSGTLGGRNYEQYF.

The chain combines TRBV25-1 with TRBJ2-3; D not certain. With 7 bases removed from V and 2 bases from J, the gap between germline ends came to 7 bases. The CDR3 is 12 residues long. In germline, CDR1 is MGHDK, CDR2 SYGVNS. The CDR3 DNA reads as TGTGCCAGCACGCAGTTCACAGATACGCAGTATTTT. It specifies CASTQFTDTQYF. Using reference TRBV25-1 and TRBJ2-3 for the parts outside the CDR3, the full variable domain is EADIYQTPRYLVIGTGKKITLECSQTMGHDKMYWYQQDPGMELHLIHYSYGVNSTEKGDLSSESTVSRIRTEHFPLTLESARPSHTSQYLCASTQFTDTQYFGPGTRLTVL.

V gene TRBV5-1 combines with J gene TRBJ2-2; D uncertain. The CDR3 is made up of 14 amino acids. Germline assignment: CDR1 SGHRS and CDR2 YFSETQ. The germline V and J ends were trimmed by 4 bases and 5 bases, with 12 bases remaining between them. CDR3 residues: CASSRDFHTGELFF. CDR3 bases: TGCGCCAGCAGCCGCGACTTTCATACCGGGGAGCTGTTTTTT.

The CDR3 DNA reads as TGTGCCAGCAGCAGAATCGCTACAGGGACGTGGAACATTCAGTACTTC. Translation gives CASSRIATGTWNIQYF. J is TRBJ2-4 and V is TRBV7-2; weak D call: TRBD1 (6 bases). V shed 5 bases and J shed 7 bases, with 21 bases lying between them. The germline V gene has CDR1 SGHTA and CDR2 FQGNSA. The CDR3 has 16 residues.

The V call is TRBV18, the J call TRBJ2-7; the match to TRBD1 covers 8 bases. Germline lookup yields CDR1 KGHSH and CDR2 LQKENI. Trimming took 1 base from V and 0 from J; bases not matched to a gene: 2. The CDR3 runs to 15 residues. The CDR3 region has the DNA TGTGCCAGCTCACCACAGGGACAGGTCTCCTACGAGCAGTACTTC. This translates into CASSPQGQVSYEQYF.

This clone was observed a few times. The gene calls are TRBV9 and TRBJ2-5, with D possibly matching TRBD1 (6 bases). Germline V gene data show CDR1 as SGDLS and CDR2 as YYNGEE. Trimming left V 3 bases short and J 2 bases short, with 11 bases between. The CDR3 is 14 residues long. CDR3 protein: CASSAAGVQETQYF. The CDR3 region has the DNA TGTGCCAGCAGCGCAGCAGGGGTTCAAGAGACCCAGTACTTC. The complete variable domain, with remaining parts taken from reference TRBV9 and TRBJ2-5, reads DSGVTQTPKHLITATGQRVTLRCSPRSGDLSVYWYQQSLDQGLQFLIQYYNGEERAKGNILERFSAQQFPDLHSELNLSSLELGDSALYFCASSAAGVQETQYFGPGTRLLVL.

The chain employs TRBV4-1 and TRBJ2-3; 9 nucleotides align to TRBD1. The CDR3 totals 17 residues. V gave up 1 base and J gave up 5 bases; unmatched junction bases: 10. CDR1 MGHRA and CDR2 YSYEKL come from the germline V gene. The CDR3 nucleotides are TGCGCCAGCAGCCAAGCCCTCTCGGGACAGGGAAGAGATACGCAGTATTTT. Protein sequence: CASSQALSGQGRDTQYF.

There are a few counts of this clone. The CDR3 protein is CASSLEWSWQGEGISSYNEQFF. CDR3 nucleotides: TGTGCCAGCAGTTTAGAGTGGTCGTGGCAGGGGGAAGGGATAAGCTCCTACAATGAGCAGTTCTTC. This chain uses TRBV28 with TRBJ2-1, with 7 bases aligning to TRBD1. In germline, CDR1 is MDHEN, CDR2 SYDVKM. CDR3 length: 22 residues. After removal of 2 bases from V and 0 bases from J, the junction contained 22 bases not matched to a gene.

The genes are TRBV19 and TRBJ1-5; 8 bases match TRBD1. The CDR3 runs to 16 residues. Per the germline V gene, CDR1 is LNHDA and CDR2 is SQIVND (reference sequence). Germline trimming cut 7 bases from V and 0 bases from J; bases unmatched to any gene: 8. In nucleotides, the CDR3 is TGTGCCAGTACCCTCCGGACAGGGTCTAGCAATCAGCCCCAGCATTTT. It yields the protein CASTLRTGSSNQPQHF.

As regards this clone: The junction does not match germline at one end; this may be a read error. This chain links TRBV5-4 with TRBJ1-6, with D perhaps matching TRBD1 (6 bases). This CDR3 is built from 13 residues. Per germline, CDR1 SGHNT and CDR2 YYREEE (reference sequence). CDR3 in DNA: TGCGCCAGCAGCACAGGACAGACCAAACCCCTCCACTTT. Translating gives CASSTGQTKPLHF.

Only a few counts were recorded for this clone. This chain links TRBV9 with TRBJ1-5; D gene uncertain. Looked up from germline, CDR1 is SGDLS and CDR2 is YYNGEE. Trimming took 2 bases from V and 0 from J, leaving 18 bases between them. The length of the CDR3 is 18 residues. The CDR3: CASSVSITGEYSNQPQHF. CDR3 coding DNA: TGTGCCAGCAGCGTCTCCATAACGGGTGAGTATAGCAATCAGCCCCAGCATTTT.

The chain has TRBV21-1 and TRBJ2-7; the table's D gene call, TRBD2, was not cross checked with the DNA. TRBV21-1 is assigned pseudogene status. CDR3 size: 16 residues. The chain's CDR3 is CASSKRWGLLSYEQYF. The DNA of the CDR3 is TGTGCCAGCAGCAAAAGGTGGGGACTACTTTCCTACGAGCAGTACTTC.

The rearrangement links TRBV18 to TRBJ2-7, with 7 bases fitting TRBD1. The CDR3 loop spans 15 amino acids. From germline, CDR1 is KGHSH and CDR2 LQKENI. With V trimmed by 2 bases and J by 2 bases, 6 bases remained unmatched. The CDR3 bases are TGTGCCAGCTCACCAAGTGGCAGGGGGACCTACGAGCAGTACTTC. Translated, it gives CASSPSGRGTYEQYF.

The table lists this clone with a few counts. The CDR3: CASSPSRGTEAFF. The CDR3 DNA is TGTGCCAGCAGCCCATCCAGGGGCACTGAAGCTTTCTTT. The gene calls are TRBV11-2 and TRBJ1-1, with D tentatively TRBD1 (6 bases). Trimming took 5 bases from V and 4 from J, leaving 11 bases between them. CDR1 and CDR2 from the germline V gene are SGHAT and FQNNGV. The CDR3 totals 13 residues.

The CDR3 protein is CTPDYDNEQFF. The CDR3 region has the DNA TGCACCCCCGACTACGACAATGAGCAGTTCTTC. The chain uses TRBV1 and TRBJ2-1; the DNA was not compared with TRBD2, the D call given in the table. TRBV1 is a pseudogene segment. The CDR3 runs to 11 residues.

This clone was detected a few times. V usage is TRBV9 and J usage is TRBJ2-2, with 8 bases lining up with TRBD2. Trimming removed 0 bases from V and 6 bases from J; junction bases left unmatched: 10. The CDR3 has 17 residues. CDR1 and CDR2 from the germline V gene are SGDLS and YYNGEE. CDR3 amino acids: CASSVVRGGQESGELFF. The CDR3 DNA is TGTGCCAGCAGCGTAGTACGCGGGGGGCAAGAGTCCGGGGAGCTGTTTTTT.

At least ten counts were recorded for this clone. V gene TRBV7-2 combines with J gene TRBJ1-5; tentative D call: TRBD1 (6 bases). The CDR3 runs to 13 residues. Germline CDR1 SGHTA, CDR2 FQGNSA. V was trimmed by 7 bases and J by 6 bases, leaving 13 bases between them. The CDR3 DNA follows: TGTGCCAGCAAGGGGCAACAGGGTCAGCCCCAGCATTTT. Translated: CASKGQQGQPQHF.

The chain joins TRBV28 to TRBJ2-7; D not resolved. From germline, CDR1 is MDHEN and CDR2 SYDVKM. The CDR3 runs 14 residues. V was pared by 1 base and J by 4 bases, with 11 bases between. In DNA form, the CDR3 reads TGTGCCAGCAGTTTATCCCACAGATGGTACGAGCAGTACTTC. Translated: CASSLSHRWYEQYF. Supplemented by reference TRBV28 and TRBJ2-7, the full variable domain reads DVKVTQSSRYLVKRTGEKVFLECVQDMDHENMFWYRQDPGLGLRLIYFSYDVKMKEKGDIPEGYSVSREKKERFSLILESASTNQTSMYLCASSLSHRWYEQYFGPGTRLTVT.

This clone occurred a few times. The chain employs TRBV19 and TRBJ1-4; D not certain. The CDR3 extends over 14 amino acids. Trimming shortened V by 3 bases and J by 7 bases, and 12 bases separated the two germline ends. Germline V gene data show CDR1 as LNHDA and CDR2 as SQIVND (reference sequence). The DNA of the CDR3 is TGTGCCAGTAGTATTGAATTGTGGCCTGAAAAACTGTTTTTT. Protein product: CASSIELWPEKLFF.

The V and J genes are TRBV4-2 and TRBJ2-7, with D tentatively TRBD2 (6 bases). The germline V gene has CDR1 LGHNA and CDR2 YNFKEQ. This CDR3 region has 17 residues. V lost 0 bases, J lost 0 bases, and 15 bases lay in between. CDR3 sequence reads: CASSQDSGGTSSYEQYF. CDR3 bases: TGTGCCAGCAGCCAAGATTCGGGCGGGACGAGCTCCTACGAGCAGTACTTC.

This clone appeared a few times. V gene TRBV5-1 combines with J gene TRBJ2-7; no clear D. The CDR3 length is 14 residues. The germline CDR1 and CDR2 sequences are SGHRS and YFSETQ. The ends were cut back, 4 bases at V and 3 bases at J, with 14 bases in the middle. CDR3 coding DNA: TGCGCCAGCAGCGCCTCCTCGGTCAACTACGAGCAGTACTTC. Translation: CASSASSVNYEQYF.

This clone showed up just a few times. The chain employs TRBV4-3 and TRBJ2-1, with D possibly TRBD2 on 6 matching bases. Trimming took 3 bases from V and 9 from J, leaving 15 bases between them. Germline V gene data show CDR1 as LGHNA and CDR2 as YSLEER. CDR3 length: 14 residues. CDR3 in DNA: TGCGCCAGCAGCCAGCCCGTGCTCGGGAGTGAGCAGTTCTTC. It translates to CASSQPVLGSEQFF.

The chain carries TRBV4-1 and TRBJ2-5, with TRBD2 as a possible D gene (6 bases). Germline V gives CDR1 MGHRA, CDR2 YSYEKL. The CDR3 covers 17 residues. V lost 0 bases, J lost 5 bases, and 19 bases lay in between. The CDR3 DNA is TGCGCCAGCAGCCAAGACGGAGGGATGGGCCTGAGGGAGACCCAGTACTTC. Protein product: CASSQDGGMGLRETQYF.

This clone was found a few times. The V gene is TRBV6-5, the J gene TRBJ2-2, with 11 bases identical to TRBD2. The germline V gene encodes CDR1 MNHEY and CDR2 SVGAGI. The J segment lost 7 bases and the V segment lost 7 bases, leaving 8 bases of the junction unmatched. The CDR3 length is 15 residues. The CDR3 sequence is CASTLAGGKSGELFF. The CDR3 DNA sequence: TGTGCCAGCACCCTAGCGGGGGGAAAAAGCGGGGAGCTGTTTTTT.

The V gene is TRBV19, the J gene TRBJ2-1; 10 bases are a match to TRBD2. The germline gives CDR1 LNHDA, CDR2 SQIVND (reference sequence). The CDR3 contains 17 residues. Trimming cost V 6 bases and J 3 bases; bases outside gene matches: 11. CDR3 protein: CASRPDGLAEVYNEQFF. The CDR3 DNA follows: TGTGCCAGTAGGCCCGACGGACTAGCGGAAGTCTACAATGAGCAGTTCTTC.

This clone was detected only a few times. V gene TRBV7-2 combines with J gene TRBJ1-3; perhaps TRBD1 as D (6 bases). Germline lookup yields CDR1 SGHTA and CDR2 FQGNSA. The ends were cut back, 1 base at V and 3 bases at J, with 10 bases in the middle. The CDR3 covers 15 residues. CDR3 DNA: TGTGCCAGCAGCTTAGACAGGGAGAATGGAAACACCATATATTTT. Its translation: CASSLDRENGNTIYF.

The rearrangement joins TRBV4-3 to TRBJ2-7, with D unresolved. The CDR3 extends over 13 amino acids. In germline, CDR1 is LGHNA, CDR2 YSLEER. V dropped 0 bases and J dropped 7 bases, with 10 bases sitting between them. CDR3 in DNA: TGCGCCAGCAGCCAAGATGCCTACGGGGAGCAGTACTTC. This codes for CASSQDAYGEQYF.

The chain carries TRBV4-3 and TRBJ2-3; D gene uncertain. In germline, CDR1 is LGHNA, CDR2 YSLEER. V lost 1 base, J lost 4 bases, and 9 bases lay in between. The CDR3 contains 14 residues. The CDR3 reads CASSQAPQSDTQYF. The CDR3 DNA follows: TGCGCCAGCAGCCAAGCTCCACAATCAGATACGCAGTATTTT.